The 31 T cell receptor beta chains below were found in one sample sequenced in a study of shared clonotypes between healthy human individuals. The naive CD8 population came from CD45RO-negative cells selected for CCR7, without terminally differentiated effector memory CD45RA+ cells. Sequencing was performed with immunoSEQ multiplex PCR; in TCRdb, only in-frame clones are kept and a portion is missing. The sample includes around 2,100,000 clones, about 95% of them seen just once. What was sequenced was naive CD8+ T cells sorted from blood. The receptors here all came from a man younger than 30 in good health.

The chain carries TRBV30 and TRBJ2-5; 9 bases align to TRBD2. The CDR3 sequence is 13 residues long. Germline CDR1 is GTSNPN and CDR2 is SVGIG (reference sequence). Trimming cost V 4 bases and J 4 bases; bases outside gene matches: 4. The CDR3, as DNA: TGTGCCTGGAACCTACTAGCGGGAGAGACCCAGTACTTC. Translating it yields CAWNLLAGETQYF.

The chain employs TRBV10-2 and TRBJ1-5; TRBD1 aligns across 9 bases. V was clipped by 0 bases and J by 2 bases; unmatched bases: 2. CDR3 length: 16 residues. CDR1 is WSHSY, CDR2 SAAADI, per germline. The CDR3 loop reads CASSESTGGGNQPQHF. The CDR3 nucleotides are TGCGCCAGCAGTGAGTCGACAGGGGGTGGCAATCAGCCCCAGCATTTT.

This clone was observed once. V is TRBV4-1 and J is TRBJ1-2, with a tentative D call TRBD1 (6 bases). Trimming pared 4 bases from V and 2 bases from J, leaving 14 bases between. Germline values: CDR1 MGHRA, CDR2 YSYEKL. CDR3 length: 15 residues. The CDR3 region has the DNA TGCGCCAGCAGCCTACAAACCGGGACAAACTATGGCTACACCTTC. It specifies CASSLQTGTNYGYTF.

This sequence joins TRBV30 and TRBJ2-5, with D perhaps matching TRBD1 (5 bases). V was cut by 0 bases and J by 1 base, with 12 bases left in between. The CDR3 has 15 amino acids. Germline V gives CDR1 GTSNPN, CDR2 SVGIG (reference sequence). The CDR3 nucleotides read TGTGCCTGGAGTGTACAGGCCAGTACCCAAGAGACCCAGTACTTC. Translated: CAWSVQASTQETQYF.

The CDR3 DNA is TGTGCCAGCCAGTGGTCCTACGAGCAGTACTTC. This encodes CASQWSYEQYF. The V and J genes are TRBV11-2 and TRBJ2-7; D remains ambiguous. Trimming took off 8 bases at V and 1 base at J, with 6 bases between the two ends. Germline V gene lookup returns CDR1 SGHAT and CDR2 FQNNGV. This CDR3 has 11 amino acids.

CDR3 DNA sequence: TGTGCCCAATCCACCTCAGGGACAGGGTTTGACGAGCAGTACTTC. It translates to CAQSTSGTGFDEQYF. The chain carries TRBV30 and TRBJ2-7, with 9 positions matching TRBD1. CDR3 size: 15 residues. The V gene's germline CDR1 is GTSNPN and CDR2 SVGIG (reference sequence). Trimming at V came to 8 bases and at J to 5 bases, leaving 16 bases not matched to a gene.

Concerning this clone itself: Germline and junction disagree at one end, which may indicate a read error. The V and J genes are TRBV19 and TRBJ1-1, with D unresolved. The CDR3 runs 11 residues. Germline CDR1 and CDR2: LNHDA and SQIVND (reference sequence). The CDR3 loop is CASSSNSEAFF. CDR3 in DNA: TGTGCCAGTAGTTCGAACAGTGAAGCTTTCTTT.

The J gene is TRBJ1-1, the V gene TRBV5-6; D is uncertain. V was cut by 6 bases and J by 2 bases, with 11 bases left in between. The CDR3 contains 13 residues. Germline loops: CDR1 SGHDT, CDR2 YYEEEE. CDR3 sequence (DNA): TGTGCCAGCACCCCGGATCCAAACACTGAAGCTTTCTTT. It translates to CASTPDPNTEAFF.

This chain connects TRBV9 to TRBJ2-3; weak D call: TRBD2 (6 bases). Germline V gene lookup returns CDR1 SGDLS and CDR2 YYNGEE. Trimming shortened V by 2 bases and J by 2 bases, and 12 bases separated the two germline ends. The CDR3 has 15 residues. CDR3 loop: CASSVGGNPTDTQYF. The CDR3 DNA is TGTGCCAGCAGCGTCGGGGGAAACCCCACAGATACGCAGTATTTT.

For this clone: Other DNA sequences in the sample encode the same CDR3. The chain combines TRBV5-4 with TRBJ2-7; D gene uncertain. Germline loops: CDR1 SGHNT, CDR2 YYREEE (reference sequence). V was shortened by 3 bases and J by 0 bases, with 10 bases between the two germline ends. CDR3 size: 14 residues. This chain's CDR3 is CASSSVDSSYEQYF. DNA of the CDR3: TGTGCCAGCAGCTCCGTTGACTCCTCCTACGAGCAGTACTTC.

The chain links TRBV7-9 to TRBJ1-5; 8 bases are a match to TRBD1. Looked up from germline, CDR1 is SEHNR and CDR2 is FQNEAQ (reference sequence). Trimming took 1 base from V and 3 from J; bases not matched to a gene: 8. This CDR3 is built from 17 residues. Here the CDR3 DNA reads TGTGCCAGCAGCTTAGATCGGACAGGGAAGGACAATCAGCCCCAGCATTTT. Translated: CASSLDRTGKDNQPQHF.

The chain carries TRBV9 and TRBJ2-5, with 8 bases aligning to TRBD2. V lost 4 bases and J lost 3; bases outside the gene matches: 14. The germline CDR1 and CDR2 sequences are SGDLS and YYNGEE. The CDR3 length is 17 residues. The CDR3 DNA follows: TGTGCCAGCAGCCCTCCCCCCTCCACTAGCGGAGAAGAGACCCAGTACTTC. Protein: CASSPPPSTSGEETQYF.

CDR3 nucleotides: TGTGCCAGCAGCCCCGGACTTCTCTCCTACAATGAGCAGTTCTTC. Amino acids: CASSPGLLSYNEQFF. J is TRBJ2-1 and V is TRBV7-9; weak D call: TRBD2 (5 bases). Germline CDR1 is SEHNR and CDR2 is FQNEAQ (reference sequence). V shed 5 bases and J shed 0 bases, with 11 bases lying between them. The CDR3 has 15 amino acids. The complete variable domain, with remaining parts taken from reference TRBV7-9 and TRBJ2-1, reads DTGVSQNPRHKITKRGQNVTFRCDPISEHNRLYWYRQTLGQGPEFLTYFQNEAQLEKSRLLSDRFSAERPKGSFSTLEIQRTEQGDSAMYLCASSPGLLSYNEQFFGPGTRLTVL.

The V call is TRBV29-1, the J call TRBJ2-7; possible D gene TRBD2, 7 bases. With 6 bases removed from V and 5 bases from J, the gap between germline ends came to 17 bases. The V gene's germline CDR1 is SQVTM and CDR2 ANQGSEA. The CDR3 is made up of 13 amino acids. CDR3 loop: CSVTGAGAHEQYF. CDR3 nucleotide sequence: TGCAGCGTGACCGGTGCGGGGGCCCACGAGCAGTACTTC.

The V gene is TRBV9, the J gene TRBJ2-7; 9 bases map to TRBD2. Germline V CDR1 and CDR2: SGDLS, YYNGEE. With 2 bases clipped from V and 6 bases from J, the junction kept 18 bases outside the gene matches. The CDR3 totals 18 residues. CDR3 loop: CASSVGDGSGTSFSEQYF. The CDR3 nucleotides read TGTGCCAGCAGCGTGGGGGACGGCTCCGGGACTAGCTTCTCCGAGCAGTACTTC.

The chain is built from TRBV19 and TRBJ2-7; no firm D call. CDR3 length: 13 residues. Germline CDR1 is LNHDA and CDR2 is SQIVND (reference sequence). V was cut by 9 bases and J by 3 bases, with 15 bases left in between. CDR3 nucleotide sequence: TGTGCCAGCGCCAGCCCCCTCGACTACGAGCAGTACTTC. This sequence encodes CASASPLDYEQYF. Full variable domain (rest looked up from reference TRBV19 and TRBJ2-7): DGGITQSPKYLFRKEGQNVTLSCEQNLNHDAMYWYRQDPGQGLRLIYYSQIVNDFQKGDIAEGYSVSREKKESFPLTVTSAQKNPTAFYLCASASPLDYEQYFGPGTRLTVT.

This clone came up once. V and J are TRBV27 and TRBJ2-7, with 7 bases lining up with TRBD1. V dropped 5 bases and J dropped 6; count of bases not matched to a gene: 10. The CDR3 covers 14 residues. Germline V gives CDR1 MNHEY, CDR2 SMNVEV (reference sequence). CDR3 amino acids: CASSPVTTGREQYF. CDR3 in DNA: TGTGCCAGCAGTCCGGTTACGACAGGGCGCGAGCAGTACTTC.

The chain employs TRBV10-2 and TRBJ2-1; D not certain. The CDR3 is 13 residues long. The V gene lost 6 bases and the J gene lost 4 bases, with 10 bases spanning the gap. Germline CDR1 is WSHSY and CDR2 is SAAADI. Written as DNA, the CDR3 is TGCGCCAGCAGCGCCCTCGCATACAATGAGCAGTTCTTC. It encodes CASSALAYNEQFF.

The gene calls are TRBV5-1 and TRBJ2-3; D is unresolved. This CDR3 region has 12 residues. The ends were cut back, 6 bases at V and 1 base at J, with 6 bases in the middle. Germline CDR1 and CDR2: SGHRS and YFSETQ. The chain's CDR3 is CASTWGTDTQYF. Here the CDR3 DNA reads TGCGCCAGCACGTGGGGCACAGATACGCAGTATTTT. Looking up the rest from reference TRBV5-1 and TRBJ2-3 gives the full variable domain: KAGVTQTPRYLIKTRGQQVTLSCSPISGHRSVSWYQQTPGQGLQFLFEYFSETQRNKGNFPGRFSGRQFSNSRSEMNVSTLELGDSALYLCASTWGTDTQYFGPGTRLTVL.

This clone was observed a handful of times. The CDR3 DNA sequence: TGCGCCAGCAGCCTAGGGATTTACACTGAAGCTTTCTTT. Residues: CASSLGIYTEAFF. The chain couples TRBV4-1 to TRBJ1-1; the D is unclear. The CDR3 spans 13 residues. Trimming pared 4 bases from V and 3 bases from J, leaving 9 bases between. Germline CDR1 is MGHRA and CDR2 is YSYEKL.

The chain carries TRBV9 and TRBJ2-2; the D is unclear. Trimming left V 6 bases short and J 2 bases short, with 5 bases between. The germline V gene encodes CDR1 SGDLS and CDR2 YYNGEE. The CDR3 loop spans 12 amino acids. The CDR3 sequence is CASTDNTGELFF. The CDR3 DNA follows: TGTGCCAGCACTGATAACACCGGGGAGCTGTTTTTT.

The gene calls are TRBV29-1 and TRBJ2-7; 11 positions match TRBD2. V shed 5 bases, J shed 6 bases, and the junction held 3 bases outside the gene matches. The CDR3 has 12 amino acids. CDR1 and CDR2 (germline): SQVTM, ANQGSEA. The CDR3 DNA is TGCAGCGTTTTGGGACTAGCGGCCGAGCAGTACTTC. Its translation: CSVLGLAAEQYF.

The chain links TRBV7-6 to TRBJ1-3; no firm D call. The CDR3 runs 15 residues. Germline CDR1 and CDR2: SGHVS and FNYEAQ. The ends were cut back, 1 base at V and 0 bases at J, with 7 bases in the middle. The CDR3 DNA follows: TGTGCCAGCAGCTTAGACGGGAACTCTGGAAACACCATATATTTT. Amino acid sequence: CASSLDGNSGNTIYF.

V is TRBV28 and J is TRBJ1-3; D unclear. The germline V gene has CDR1 MDHEN and CDR2 SYDVKM. This CDR3 spans 16 amino acids. V was clipped by 2 bases and J by 0 bases, with 11 bases between them. The CDR3 DNA sequence: TGTGCCAGCAGTTTAACTACCGTGATCTCTGGAAACACCATATATTTT. It translates to CASSLTTVISGNTIYF.

V gene TRBV7-9 combines with J gene TRBJ1-1; D remains ambiguous. Trimming took 4 bases from V and 4 from J, leaving 10 bases between them. From germline, CDR1 is SEHNR and CDR2 FQNEAQ (reference sequence). This CDR3 contains 13 residues. In DNA, the CDR3 is TGTGCCAGCAGCTCCCCTTTATCCACTGAAGCTTTCTTT. Translating it yields CASSSPLSTEAFF. Based on the CDR3 plus reference TRBV7-9 and TRBJ1-1, the full variable domain is DTGVSQNPRHKITKRGQNVTFRCDPISEHNRLYWYRQTLGQGPEFLTYFQNEAQLEKSRLLSDRFSAERPKGSFSTLEIQRTEQGDSAMYLCASSSPLSTEAFFGQGTRLTVV.

The CDR3 protein is CASSLVSLATQETQYF. CDR3 bases: TGTGCCAGCAGCTTGGTATCGCTAGCGACCCAAGAGACCCAGTACTTC. The chain carries TRBV5-4 and TRBJ2-5, with a possible D match to TRBD2 (6 bases). The germline CDR1 and CDR2 sequences are SGHNT and YYREEE (reference sequence). Trimming took 0 bases from V and 1 from J, leaving 13 bases between them. The CDR3 is 16 residues long.

The chain couples TRBV11-2 to TRBJ2-7, with D perhaps matching TRBD1 or TRBD2 (6 bases each). This CDR3 has 15 residues. V was pared by 0 bases and J by 2 bases, with 11 bases between. Per the germline V gene, CDR1 is SGHAT and CDR2 is FQNNGV. As DNA, the CDR3 is TGTGCCAGCAGCTTAGAGGGGGGCTCTACCTACGAGCAGTACTTC. It codes for CASSLEGGSTYEQYF. Together with reference TRBV11-2 and TRBJ2-7, the CDR3 gives the full variable domain: EAGVAQSPRYKIIEKRQSVAFWCNPISGHATLYWYQQILGQGPKLLIQFQNNGVVDDSQLPKDRFSAERLKGVDSTLKIQPAKLEDSAVYLCASSLEGGSTYEQYFGPGTRLTVT.

The genes are TRBV5-4 and TRBJ1-6; D is undetermined. The length of the CDR3 is 13 residues. V was cut by 2 bases and J by 4 bases, with 4 bases left in between. CDR1 and CDR2 (germline): SGHNT, YYREEE (reference sequence). In nucleotides, the CDR3 is TGTGCCAGCAGCTTACAGTATAATTCACCCCTCCACTTT. It yields the protein CASSLQYNSPLHF.

This rearrangement joins TRBV5-1 to TRBJ1-1; D perhaps matches TRBD1 (6 bases). V gave up 1 base and J gave up 0 bases, with 13 bases separating them. Per germline, CDR1 SGHRS and CDR2 YFSETQ. CDR3 length: 16 residues. CDR3 amino acids: CASSLTWTVMNTEAFF. The CDR3, as DNA: TGCGCCAGCAGCTTGACGTGGACAGTAATGAACACTGAAGCTTTCTTT. Looking up the rest from reference TRBV5-1 and TRBJ1-1 gives the full variable domain: KAGVTQTPRYLIKTRGQQVTLSCSPISGHRSVSWYQQTPGQGLQFLFEYFSETQRNKGNFPGRFSGRQFSNSRSEMNVSTLELGDSALYLCASSLTWTVMNTEAFFGQGTRLTVV.

The chain carries TRBV6-6 and TRBJ2-5, with unresolved D. This CDR3 is built from 14 residues. Germline V gene sequence: CDR1 MNHNY, CDR2 SVGAGI (reference sequence). V shed 0 bases and J shed 0 bases, with 5 bases lying between them. The CDR3 here is CASSYSNDQETQYF. CDR3 in DNA: TGTGCCAGCAGTTACTCGAACGACCAAGAGACCCAGTACTTC.

This clone was seen only a few times. V gene TRBV9 combines with J gene TRBJ2-7; D call uncertain. Germline loops: CDR1 SGDLS, CDR2 YYNGEE. The CDR3 totals 13 residues. V dropped 3 bases and J dropped 0 bases, with 7 bases sitting between them. CDR3 sequence (DNA): TGTGCCAGCAGCGCCGACATCTCCTACGAGCAGTACTTC. Its translation: CASSADISYEQYF.